Following are 20 T cell receptor beta chains from one sample sequenced in a study of cytomegalovirus exposure and HLA in healthy donors. PCR involved 60 Vbeta and 13 Jbeta primers. The repertoire was sequenced with immunoSEQ multiplex PCR; TCRdb's copy has only in-frame clones and lacks some. The sample includes 180,000 or so clones, approximately 80% of them seen just once. Sequenced material: PBMCs. The receptors were sampled from a woman between 50 and 59 years old in good health and CMV-seronegative.

The gene calls are TRBV5-1 and TRBJ1-4, with a possible D match to TRBD1 (5 bases). This CDR3 is 15 amino acids long. V dropped 5 bases and J dropped 0 bases, with 11 bases sitting between them. Germline CDR1 is SGHRS and CDR2 is YFSETQ. This chain's CDR3 is CASSHDSATNEKLFF. CDR3 nucleotides: TGCGCCAGCAGTCATGACAGTGCAACTAATGAAAAACTGTTTTTT.

The CDR3 DNA is TGTGCCAGCAGCTTAGGCTCTCTTGCCGGCACTGAAGCTTTCTTT. It translates to CASSLGSLAGTEAFF. The V and J genes are TRBV11-1 and TRBJ1-1; D unclear. The length of the CDR3 is 15 residues. V lost 1 base, J lost 4 bases, and 13 bases lay in between. In germline, CDR1 is SGHAT, CDR2 FQDESV (reference sequence). Supplemented by reference TRBV11-1 and TRBJ1-1, the full variable domain reads EAEVAQSPRYKITEKSQAVAFWCDPISGHATLYWYRQILGQGPELLVQFQDESVVDDSQLPKDRFSAERLKGVDSTLKIQPAELGDSAMYLCASSLGSLAGTEAFFGQGTRLTVV.

The genes are TRBV16 and TRBJ1-3, with D uncertain. In germline, CDR1 is KGHSY, CDR2 FQNENV. V lost 1 base and J 1 base, leaving 5 bases between the germline ends. The CDR3 runs to 14 residues. CDR3 DNA sequence: TGTGCCAGCAGCCAATTGCGTTCTGGAAACACCATATATTTT. It specifies CASSQLRSGNTIYF.

The rearrangement uses TRBV7-2 and TRBJ2-7; 8 bases map to TRBD1. V gave up 5 bases and J gave up 2 bases; unmatched junction bases: 2. The germline CDR1 and CDR2 sequences are SGHTA and FQGNSA. CDR3 length equals 13 residues. This chain's CDR3 is CASSKTGAYEQYF. DNA of the CDR3: TGTGCCAGCAGCAAGACAGGGGCCTACGAGCAGTACTTC.

The chain is built from TRBV6-6 and TRBJ2-5; 8 nucleotides align to TRBD1. The J call may be faulty, since TRBJ2-7 better matches the DNA end. The CDR3 is made up of 16 amino acids. Germline lookup yields CDR1 MNHNY and CDR2 SVGAGI (reference sequence). The CDR3 region has the DNA TGTGCCAGCAGTTACCCGAAGGGACAGGTGACCTACGAGCAGTACTTC. Protein sequence: CASSYPKGQVTYEQYF.

This clone was seen a handful of times. The gene calls are TRBV27 and TRBJ2-1, with TRBD2 matching 10 bases. The CDR3 length is 17 residues. Germline V gene lookup returns CDR1 MNHEY and CDR2 SMNVEV (reference sequence). J lost 4 bases, V lost 2 bases, and 8 bases had no gene match. The CDR3 reads CASSLRLAGGTYNEQFF. Written as DNA, the CDR3 is TGTGCCAGCAGTTTAAGATTAGCGGGAGGAACTTACAATGAGCAGTTCTTC.

As concerns this clone: Germline is not matched at one junction end, which may reflect a read error. The chain carries TRBV7-9 and TRBJ1-1; D perhaps matches TRBD1 (6 bases). Germline V CDR1 and CDR2: SEHNR, FQNEAQ (reference sequence). This CDR3 contains 12 residues. CDR3 coding DNA: TGTTCCAGCAGCTTCGGACAGTTTGAAGCTTTCTTT. Amino acids: CSSSFGQFEAFF.

The V and J genes are TRBV4-3 and TRBJ1-4; D ambiguous. Germline CDR1 reads LGHNA; CDR2 reads YSLEER. V was clipped by 2 bases and J by 5 bases, with 15 bases between them. CDR3 length: 16 residues. DNA for the CDR3: TGCGCCAGCAGCCAACTTTACAACAGCCAAAATGAAAAACTGTTTTTT. Its protein product is CASSQLYNSQNEKLFF.

This clone was found a few times. This chain joins TRBV25-1 and TRBJ2-1; 7 nucleotides align to TRBD2. V was clipped by 6 bases and J by 0 bases; unmatched bases: 8. The germline gives CDR1 MGHDK, CDR2 SYGVNS. The CDR3 contains 16 residues. The CDR3 loop reads CASSILGGSSYNEQFF. CDR3 coding DNA: TGTGCCAGCAGCATCCTAGGCGGGAGCTCCTACAATGAGCAGTTCTTC.

The V and J genes are TRBV29-1 and TRBJ2-7; 11 bases are shared with TRBD2. Germline CDR1 and CDR2: SQVTM and ANQGSEA. The CDR3 is made up of 15 amino acids. V dropped 7 bases and J dropped 5; count of bases not matched to a gene: 13. CDR3 loop: CSADLSSGGSHEQYF. DNA of the CDR3: TGCAGCGCTGACCTATCTAGCGGGGGGTCCCACGAGCAGTACTTC.

The chain has TRBV19 and TRBJ1-5; no firm D call. CDR3 length: 14 residues. CDR1 and CDR2 from the germline V gene are LNHDA and SQIVND (reference sequence). The germline V and J ends were trimmed by 4 bases and 5 bases, with 12 bases remaining between them. In DNA, the CDR3 is TGTGCCAGTAGTACAGGACGGCGGGATCAGCCCCAGCATTTT. Translated: CASSTGRRDQPQHF.

The chain couples TRBV19 to TRBJ1-2, with no clear D. The V end was cut by 10 bases, the J end by 6 bases, with 21 bases between. This CDR3 spans 14 amino acids. The germline V gene has CDR1 LNHDA and CDR2 SQIVND (reference sequence). CDR3 loop: CATHIRTPGDGYTF. Here the CDR3 DNA reads TGTGCCACCCATATTCGAACCCCGGGAGATGGCTACACCTTC. The full variable domain, rest sourced from reference TRBV19 and TRBJ1-2, is DGGITQSPKYLFRKEGQNVTLSCEQNLNHDAMYWYRQDPGQGLRLIYYSQIVNDFQKGDIAEGYSVSREKKESFPLTVTSAQKNPTAFYLCATHIRTPGDGYTFGSGTRLTVV.

The gene calls are TRBV6-5 and TRBJ2-3, with 7 nucleotides matching TRBD2. The junction had 0 bases not matched to a gene; V was cut back by 2 bases and J by 1 base. The CDR3 totals 14 residues. Germline CDR1 MNHEY, CDR2 SVGAGI. The chain's CDR3 is CASSYAGGTDTQYF. Here the CDR3 DNA reads TGTGCCAGCAGTTACGCGGGGGGCACAGATACGCAGTATTTT.

The genes are TRBV27 and TRBJ2-3, with TRBD2 matching over 11 bases. This CDR3 has 17 amino acids. The ends lost 0 bases at V and 0 bases at J; junction bases unmatched: 2. CDR1 and CDR2 (germline): MNHEY, SMNVEV (reference sequence). CDR3 nucleotide sequence: TGTGCCAGCAGTTTATCCACTAGCGGGGGAAGCACAGATACGCAGTATTTT. Translating it yields CASSLSTSGGSTDTQYF.

The J gene is TRBJ2-2, the V gene TRBV11-1; 9 bases fit TRBD1. The ends lost 5 bases at V and 7 bases at J; junction bases unmatched: 11. CDR1 SGHAT and CDR2 FQDESV come from the germline V gene (reference sequence). The length of the CDR3 is 16 residues. CDR3 in amino acids: CASSGPGTGINGELFF. CDR3 coding DNA: TGTGCCAGCAGCGGCCCCGGGACAGGGATTAACGGGGAGCTGTTTTTT. Full variable domain (outside the CDR3, taken from reference TRBV11-1 and TRBJ2-2): EAEVAQSPRYKITEKSQAVAFWCDPISGHATLYWYRQILGQGPELLVQFQDESVVDDSQLPKDRFSAERLKGVDSTLKIQPAELGDSAMYLCASSGPGTGINGELFFGEGSRLTVL.

The V gene is TRBV5-1, the J gene TRBJ2-3, with a weak D call TRBD2 (6 bases). The CDR3 contains 15 residues. CDR1 SGHRS and CDR2 YFSETQ come from the germline V gene. Trimming removed 0 bases at V and 1 base at J, with 9 bases between. CDR3 nucleotide sequence: TGCGCCAGCAGCTTGGGGAGCGGGCGCACAGATACGCAGTATTTT. Translation: CASSLGSGRTDTQYF.

This chain joins TRBV19 and TRBJ1-5; 7 nucleotides agree with TRBD1. CDR1 LNHDA and CDR2 SQIVND come from the germline V gene (reference sequence). Losses at the gene ends were 5 bases for V and 5 bases for J; bases not matched to a gene: 12. This CDR3 comprises 16 residues. The CDR3 coding sequence is TGTGCCAGTAGTCCCCGCTACAGGGGTAGGGATCAGCCCCAGCATTTT. Amino acids: CASSPRYRGRDQPQHF.

This clone was observed once. One end of the junction is discordant with germline, which a read error may explain. This chain joins TRBV7-9 and TRBJ1-5; D uncertain. The CDR3 length is 15 residues. From germline, CDR1 is SEHNR and CDR2 FQNEAQ (reference sequence). DNA of the CDR3: TGTTCCAGCAGCTTTGGAGGGTATAGCAATCAGCCCCAGCATTTT. Its protein product is CSSSFGGYSNQPQHF. The full variable domain, completed using reference TRBV7-9 and TRBJ1-5, is DTGVSQNPRHKITKRGQNVTFRCDPISEHNRLYWYRQTLGQGPEFLTYFQNEAQLEKSRLLSDRFSAERPKGSFSTLEIQRTEQGDSAMYLCSSSFGGYSNQPQHFGDGTRLSIL.

The chain has TRBV27 and TRBJ2-7; no reliable D call. Germline CDR1 MNHEY, CDR2 SMNVEV (reference sequence). The CDR3 length is 15 residues. V gave up 4 bases and J gave up 0 bases, with 13 bases separating them. CDR3 protein: CASSSHSPGSYEQYF. The CDR3 bases are TGTGCCAGCAGTTCTCACTCGCCCGGCTCCTACGAGCAGTACTTC.

To note about this clone: This sample includes further DNA sequences coding for the same CDR3. The chain couples TRBV7-9 to TRBJ1-5; D is unclear. Trimming removed 0 bases from V and 0 bases from J, with 6 bases in between. The CDR3 totals 15 residues. Germline CDR1 is SEHNR and CDR2 is FQNEAQ (reference sequence). CDR3 region: CASSLAGTSNQPQHF. The CDR3, as DNA: TGTGCCAGCAGCTTAGCGGGCACTAGCAATCAGCCCCAGCATTTT.